The rows below give T cell receptor beta chains drawn from one sample of a study of blood T cell repertoires in COVID-19. TCRdb's copy holds only in-frame clones and misses some; the assay was immunoSEQ multiplex PCR. The sample yields 100,000 to 130,000 clones, 88% seen once. The source material was peripheral blood. The receptors come from a human donor in a cohort sampled during active COVID-19. The CDR3 runs from the conserved cysteine through the conserved F or W. D genes are given only for firm matches.

j_call: TRBJ1-2; v_call: TRBV28; d_call: TRBD1; cdr3_aa: CASSSRDRGYTF
j_call: TRBJ2-3; v_call: TRBV29-1; d_call: NA; cdr3_aa: CSVLAVRDTQYF
j_call: TRBJ2-7; v_call: TRBV5-6; d_call: TRBD2; cdr3_aa: CASSLGGSSYEQYF
j_call: TRBJ1-1; v_call: TRBV12-3/TRBV12-4; d_call: NA; cdr3_aa: CASTWGGPAFF
j_call: TRBJ1-2; v_call: TRBV2; d_call: NA; cdr3_aa: CASGQGVYGYTF
j_call: TRBJ1-2; v_call: TRBV7-9; d_call: NA; cdr3_aa: CASSLEQNYGYTF
j_call: TRBJ2-7; v_call: TRBV6-1; d_call: NA; cdr3_aa: CASSEFRQTYEQYF
j_call: TRBJ1-1; v_call: TRBV12-5; d_call: TRBD1; cdr3_aa: CASGTGQGPLNTEAFF
j_call: TRBJ2-1; v_call: TRBV7-8; d_call: TRBD2; cdr3_aa: CASSPSLAGVKQFF
j_call: TRBJ2-6; v_call: TRBV7-9; d_call: TRBD1; cdr3_aa: CASSSGQGGSGANVLTF
j_call: TRBJ2-7; v_call: TRBV3-1/TRBV3-2; d_call: TRBD2; cdr3_aa: CASSLLAGLQYF
j_call: TRBJ1-6; v_call: TRBV2; d_call: NA; cdr3_aa: CASSSRRNSPLHF
j_call: TRBJ2-5; v_call: TRBV7-9; d_call: NA; cdr3_aa: CASSLAHRGGETQYF
j_call: TRBJ2-7; v_call: TRBV4-1; d_call: TRBD1; cdr3_aa: CASSLTGTGYYEQYF
j_call: TRBJ2-7; v_call: TRBV28; d_call: NA; cdr3_aa: CASRRGSYEQYF
j_call: TRBJ1-6; v_call: TRBV27; d_call: NA; cdr3_aa: CASSGPTVEHSPLHF
j_call: TRBJ2-7; v_call: TRBV4-2; d_call: TRBD2; cdr3_aa: CASSQEGGLAGGTYEQYF
j_call: TRBJ1-6; v_call: TRBV12-3/TRBV12-4; d_call: NA; cdr3_aa: CASSRRAGSPLHF
j_call: TRBJ1-2; v_call: TRBV27; d_call: NA; cdr3_aa: CASSPAGFYGYTF
j_call: TRBJ2-5; v_call: TRBV7-3; d_call: NA; cdr3_aa: CASSRGTDQETQYF
j_call: TRBJ2-7; v_call: TRBV4-2; d_call: NA; cdr3_aa: CASSQEWRTPYEQYF
j_call: TRBJ2-6; v_call: TRBV5-6; d_call: TRBD1; cdr3_aa: CASSLGQGAGANVLTF
j_call: TRBJ1-1; v_call: TRBV20-1; d_call: TRBD1; cdr3_aa: CSASLTGLNTEAFF
j_call: TRBJ1-1; v_call: TRBV2; d_call: TRBD1; cdr3_aa: CASSEEAGGLTEAFF
j_call: TRBJ2-1; v_call: TRBV19; d_call: NA; cdr3_aa: CASSIDVANEQFF
j_call: TRBJ1-4; v_call: TRBV6-5; d_call: NA; cdr3_aa: CASSLQGADEKLFF
j_call: TRBJ2-5; v_call: TRBV7-9; d_call: TRBD2; cdr3_aa: CASSVTSGGTQYF
j_call: TRBJ2-7; v_call: TRBV6-5; d_call: TRBD2; cdr3_aa: CAIRGTSGHYEQYF
j_call: TRBJ2-3; v_call: TRBV5-1; d_call: TRBD1; cdr3_aa: CASTFRDRSTDTQYF
j_call: TRBJ2-7; v_call: TRBV7-8; d_call: NA; cdr3_aa: CASSPRDEQYF
j_call: TRBJ2-7; v_call: TRBV10-1; d_call: NA; cdr3_aa: CASTPTGGELAGTYEQYF
j_call: TRBJ2-7; v_call: TRBV2; d_call: NA; cdr3_aa: CASIASYEQYF
j_call: TRBJ1-5; v_call: TRBV3-1/TRBV3-2; d_call: NA; cdr3_aa: CASSPSALGNQPQHF
j_call: TRBJ1-2; v_call: TRBV3-1/TRBV3-2; d_call: NA; cdr3_aa: CASSQDVRGGYTF
j_call: TRBJ2-2; v_call: TRBV7-8; d_call: NA; cdr3_aa: CASNFVGRGYANTGELFF
j_call: TRBJ2-5; v_call: TRBV21-1; d_call: NA; cdr3_aa: CASGGQGGETQYF
j_call: TRBJ2-1; v_call: TRBV6-5; d_call: TRBD2; cdr3_aa: CASLGSGTYNEQFF
j_call: TRBJ2-2; v_call: TRBV28; d_call: TRBD1; cdr3_aa: CASSWGQGNTGELFF
j_call: TRBJ2-3; v_call: TRBV6-5; d_call: NA; cdr3_aa: CASSTQGQSTDTQYF
j_call: TRBJ1-1; v_call: TRBV30; d_call: NA; cdr3_aa: CAWSGRGGTEAFF
j_call: TRBJ2-7; v_call: TRBV9; d_call: TRBD1; cdr3_aa: CASSPSGTGSYEQYF
j_call: TRBJ2-2; v_call: TRBV28; d_call: NA; cdr3_aa: CASSFPRESGELFF
j_call: TRBJ2-2; v_call: TRBV5-4; d_call: TRBD1; cdr3_aa: CASSRGTGYTGELFF
j_call: TRBJ2-7; v_call: TRBV2; d_call: TRBD1; cdr3_aa: CASSAGQGIHEQYF
j_call: TRBJ2-7; v_call: TRBV29-1; d_call: TRBD2; cdr3_aa: CSVGLAGPYEQYF
j_call: TRBJ2-7; v_call: TRBV6-5; d_call: NA; cdr3_aa: CASSYATGYSYEQYF
j_call: TRBJ1-4; v_call: TRBV5-5; d_call: NA; cdr3_aa: CASSPRTATNEKLFF
j_call: TRBJ2-7; v_call: TRBV27; d_call: TRBD2; cdr3_aa: CASSDASGSRPEQYF
j_call: TRBJ1-5; v_call: TRBV19; d_call: TRBD1; cdr3_aa: CASNAGTGARPQHF
j_call: TRBJ1-1; v_call: TRBV29-1; d_call: NA; cdr3_aa: CSVSSGEGWAEAFF